The source of this TCR beta chain is a study of T cell responses to AZD1222 COVID-19 vaccine. General study points: Repertoires were collected only later (after the peak T cell response had occurred).

Some clones are missing from TCRdb's copy, which holds only in-frame ones; the method was immunoSEQ multiplex PCR. The sample consists of 150,000 to 200,000 clones, around 89% of them appearing once. Germline values: CDR1 GTSNPN, CDR2 SVGIG (reference sequence). CDR3 length: 15 residues. Details on this clone: Its antigen is as yet unknown. An end of the junction differs from the germline gene, which may be a read error.

The chain recombines TRBV30 with TRBJ1-2; 7 bases fit TRBD1. The source material was peripheral blood, sampled 28 days after the second dose of the MenACWY control vaccine. This TCR derives from an adult who received the MenACWY meningococcal vaccine as a control. The CDR3 region is CAWSPGDSNPQPCPF. CDR3 sequence (DNA): TGTGCCTGGAGCCCTGGGGACAGCAACCCCCAGCCGTGCCCCTTC.